The TCR beta chain described here comes from a study of response to subunit inactivated influenza vaccine. CDR3 size: 15 residues. Germline V gives CDR1 MGHDK, CDR2 SYGVNS. Between the trimmed V and J ends, which lost 0 bases and 11 bases, there was a span of 14 bases. This clonotype has a count of ten or more. TCRdb analysed the RT-PCR reads with MiXCR anew, one entry per CDR3 protein. The sample yields 200,000 to 300,000 distinct CDR3 sequences, 12% seen once. Sequences were derived from non-naive T cells sorted from PBMCs, sampled less than 15 days before vaccination. The V and J genes are TRBV25-1 and TRBJ1-6; maybe TRBD1 (5 bases). This clonotype originated in a man in his fifties or sixties who received an inactivated influenza vaccine. CDR3 sequence reads: CASSEYGGWEAPLHF. Here the CDR3 DNA reads TGTGCCAGCAGTGAATACGGGGGGTGGGAGGCACCCCTCCACTTT.